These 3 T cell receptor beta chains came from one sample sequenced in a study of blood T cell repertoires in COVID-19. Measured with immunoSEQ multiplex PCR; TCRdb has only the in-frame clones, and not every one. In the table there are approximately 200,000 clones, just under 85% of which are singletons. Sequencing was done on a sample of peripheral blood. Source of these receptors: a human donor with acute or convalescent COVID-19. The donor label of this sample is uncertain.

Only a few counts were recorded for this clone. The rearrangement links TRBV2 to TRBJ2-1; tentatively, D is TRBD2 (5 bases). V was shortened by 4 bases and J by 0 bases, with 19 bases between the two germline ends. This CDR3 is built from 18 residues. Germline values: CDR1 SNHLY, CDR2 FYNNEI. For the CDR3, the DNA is TGTGCCAGCAGTGTAAGCCCCCCTAGCCCAAGCTCCTACAATGAGCAGTTCTTC. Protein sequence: CASSVSPPSPSSYNEQFF.

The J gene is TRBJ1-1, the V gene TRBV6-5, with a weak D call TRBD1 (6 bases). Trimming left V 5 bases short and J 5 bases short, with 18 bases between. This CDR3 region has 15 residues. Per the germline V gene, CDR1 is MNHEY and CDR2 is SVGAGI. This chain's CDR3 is CASSPWLLGGTEAFF. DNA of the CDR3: TGTGCCAGCAGTCCCTGGTTGTTAGGGGGTACTGAAGCTTTCTTT.

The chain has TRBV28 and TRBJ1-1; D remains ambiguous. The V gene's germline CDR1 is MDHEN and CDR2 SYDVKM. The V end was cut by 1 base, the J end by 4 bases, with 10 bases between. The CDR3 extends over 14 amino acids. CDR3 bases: TGTGCCAGCAGTTTATCTCCCGTGAGCACTGAAGCTTTCTTT. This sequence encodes CASSLSPVSTEAFF.